This TCR beta chain was observed in a study of cytomegalovirus exposure and HLA in healthy donors. Study at large: An earlier analysis identified under 130 million unique TCR beta sequences in 150 million to 200 million T cells. Whole-study findings and limits: A later analysis found TCR association rates differed by HLA locus, highest for DRB1 and lowest for HLA-C. High sensitivity and specificity were reportedly achieved when the classifier diagnosed cytomegalovirus status.

Participants comprised healthy donors of bone marrow. To note about this clone: Its matching antigen is unknown.

V was cut by 5 bases and J by 1 base, with 6 bases left in between. Germline assignment: CDR1 MNHEY and CDR2 SVGAGI. The CDR3 contains 12 residues. The PCR made use of 60 Vbeta and 13 Jbeta primers. Only in-frame clones appear in the TCRdb table, and some are missing; sequencing was by immunoSEQ multiplex PCR. Of 30,000 to 40,000 clones in the sample, less than 85% are singletons; the top ten hold 8% to 11%. The TCR sequence derives from a young woman in good health and CMV-seropositive. The chain combines TRBV6-5 with TRBJ2-7; D is uncertain. The specimen sequenced was PBMCs. In DNA form, the CDR3 reads TGTGCCAGCAGTAGCATTTCCTACGAGCAGTACTTC. Protein: CASSSISYEQYF.